The text below deals with one T cell receptor beta chain. As every portion of the isolated RNA was reverse transcribed, the sequencing read expressed TCRB transcripts. Assay: immunoSEQ multiplex PCR; the TCRdb copy retains only in-frame clones and omits some. The sample carries around 300,000 clones, 8% recorded once. V was clipped by 1 base and J by 6 bases, with 10 bases between them. Germline lookup yields CDR1 LNHDA and CDR2 SQIVND (reference sequence). This CDR3 region has 13 residues. The data derive from a study of beta chain features in type 1 diabetes. The specimen was central memory CD4+ T cells from blood. This sequence originates from a woman younger than 30 in good health. V usage is TRBV19 and J usage is TRBJ2-7; D is undetermined. The DNA of the CDR3 is TGTGCCAGTAGTATAGCCCCCGGGCTCGAGCAGTACTTC. Its protein is CASSIAPGLEQYF.